This T cell receptor (delta chain) was sequenced in a study of gamma-delta chains in newborns, infants, children. Across the study: Microbial exposure reportedly drives polyclonal innate γδ T cell expansion after birth.

TCRdb fed the reads to CATT. Of 6,500 to 9,000 delta-chain clones in the sample, roughly 1.5% were seen once. The germline CDR1 and CDR2 sequences are TSWWSYY and QGS. V dropped 5 bases and J dropped 0; count of bases not matched to a gene: 12. The CDR3 is 17 amino acids. The gene calls are TRDV1 and TRDJ1; TRDD3 aligns across 7 bases. This TCR came from a child who was a newborn, infant or young child, either healthy, febrile or measles-vaccinated (not recorded which). Sequencing was done on a sample of blood. The DNA of the CDR3 is TGTGCTCTTGGGAAGGGAGGATGGGGGACCAACACCGATAAACTCATCTTT. It translates to CALGKGGWGTNTDKLIF.